The next 7 T cell receptor beta chains were all read from a single sample in a study of blood T cell repertoires in COVID-19. This table comes from immunoSEQ multiplex PCR, and its TCRdb copy is limited to in-frame clones, with some not included. The sample yields over 60,000 clones, about 78% seen once. Sequenced input: peripheral blood. The receptors were gathered from a woman of 80 years or more with acute or convalescent COVID-19.

This chain links TRBV21-1 with TRBJ1-4. TRBV21-1 counts as a pseudogene. The CDR3 runs 15 residues. The CDR3 region has the DNA TGTGCCAGCACCCAGCGGGAAGGGGTTTGTGAAAAACTGTTTTTT. Translated: CASTQREGVCEKLFF.

The rearrangement uses TRBV24-1 and TRBJ2-2, with 13 bases identical to TRBD2. The germline V gene encodes CDR1 KGHDR and CDR2 SFDVKD. J was trimmed by 1 base and V by 4 bases; bases with no gene match: 5. CDR3 length equals 18 residues. CDR3 residues: CATSDPGLAGKNTGELFF. The CDR3 nucleotides are TGTGCCACCAGTGACCCGGGACTAGCGGGAAAGAACACCGGGGAGCTGTTTTTT.

The chain combines TRBV28 with TRBJ2-5, with 8 bases fitting TRBD2. The length of the CDR3 is 20 residues. The V gene end was trimmed by 3 bases and the J gene end by 2 bases; junction bases not matched to a gene: 20. Germline V lookup: CDR1 MDHEN, CDR2 SYDVKM. The CDR3 sequence: CASSFPSTASGHHAQETQYF. CDR3 DNA: TGTGCCAGCAGTTTTCCTAGTACGGCTAGCGGGCATCATGCACAAGAGACCCAGTACTTC.

The gene calls are TRBV6-6 and TRBJ1-3, with D possibly TRBD1 on 6 matching bases. CDR1 is MNHNY, CDR2 SVGAGI, per germline (reference sequence). The V end was cut by 5 bases, the J end by 4 bases, with 12 bases between. CDR3 size: 14 residues. The CDR3 region is CASSTGTLGNTIYF. The CDR3 region has the DNA TGTGCCAGCAGTACTGGGACACTAGGAAACACCATATATTTT.

A remark on this clone: The same CDR3 is also encoded by other DNA sequences in this sample. This chain connects TRBV7-6 to TRBJ2-5; a possible D gene is TRBD1 (6 bases). Germline CDR1 reads SGHVS; CDR2 reads FNYEAQ. Trimming took 1 base from V and 2 from J, leaving 11 bases between them. This CDR3 region has 15 residues. The DNA for the CDR3 is TGTGCCAGCAGCTTAGGGGGACATGTACAAGAGACCCAGTACTTC. This gives the protein CASSLGGHVQETQYF.

The DNA of the CDR3 is TGTGCCAGCAGTTCCCGGGGGGGACTAGCGGGTTCCTACAATGAGCAGTTCTTC. It translates to CASSSRGGLAGSYNEQFF. The chain links TRBV6-2 or TRBV6-3 to TRBJ2-1; 12 bases map to TRBD2. V lost 4 bases and J lost 1; bases outside the gene matches: 8. CDR1 MNHEY and CDR2 SVGEGT come from the germline V gene. The CDR3 has 18 residues.

This clone was counted a single time. The chain uses TRBV5-5 and TRBJ2-3; D ambiguous. This CDR3 has 13 amino acids. Germline V gives CDR1 SGHKS, CDR2 YYEKEE (reference sequence). V lost 0 bases, J lost 7 bases, and 9 bases lay in between. The CDR3 sequence: CASSLAPLHTQYF. The CDR3 nucleotides read TGTGCCAGCAGCTTGGCCCCTCTCCATACGCAGTATTTT. The entire variable domain, with the rest obtained from reference TRBV5-5 and TRBJ2-3, is as follows: DAGVTQSPTHLIKTRGQQVTLRCSPISGHKSVSWYQQVLGQGPQFIFQYYEKEERGRGNFPDRFSARQFPNYSSELNVNALLLGDSALYLCASSLAPLHTQYFGPGTRLTVL.